This TCR beta chain stems from a study of spatial heterogeneity in lung cancer (dated by TCRdb to between 2018 and 2021). As for the study more broadly: Beta-chain transcripts were consistently detected in greater numbers than alpha-chain transcripts, which likely reflects a higher abundance of beta-chain transcripts. In tumor regions, TCR transcript counts showed a strong correlation with a T cell transcriptional module score derived from matched bulk RNA-seq. In the raw uncorrected reads, each unique combination of TCR and UMI appeared more than ten times on average. TCR alpha and beta repertoires were quantitatively compared across multiple tumor regions, matched nontumor lung and blood in non-small cell lung cancer. Nonsynonymous mutation counts, determined by whole-exome sequencing of tumor tissue, were related to TCR repertoire features. At surgery, some 200 tumor regions, almost 65 matched nontumor lung samples and more than 55 PBMC samples were TCR-sequenced for both alpha and beta chains. What the authors observed across the whole study: TCR-seq coverage of tumor T cells was estimated to be only about 7% for alpha chains and more than 11% for beta chains. A correlation was observed between the number of expanded intratumoral alpha and beta TCRs and the tumor nonsynonymous mutation count. Counts of ubiquitous and regional expanded TCRs correlated with counts of ubiquitous and regional nonsynonymous mutations, respectively. Additional single-cell paired TCR alpha and beta sequencing was considered necessary to confirm, at a functional level, the hypothesis that regional TCRs recognize regional mutations.

The time point tag for this specimen amounts to: sample taken at primary tumor resection. Samples were obtained from 72 patients with early-stage, untreated non-small cell lung cancer from the lung TRACERx cohort. Without any cell sorting, TCR sequencing was performed on whole RNA extracted either from tumor and nontumor lung tissue or from cryopreserved PBMC samples. Only patients for whom sufficient RNA was available from at least two tumor regions were selected for TCR sequencing. Before being selected, tumor and adjacent nontumor lung specimens were reviewed by a lung pathologist. There are 16 amino acids in the CDR3, from cysteine to phenylalanine inclusive. Solely the CDR3 DNA is kept, with 48 bases framed from the first base. Trimming leaves V shorter by 5 bases and J shorter by 0 bases, with the junction holding 8 bases beyond the gene matches. The library was prepared using 5' RACE. This sample was sequenced with a NextSeq 500. The TCR library protocol attached a unique molecular identifier to each TCR cDNA molecule to allow correction of PCR and sequencing errors. The paper's data handling went like this. TCR identification, UMI-based error correction and CDR3 extraction were all carried out with Decombinator tools. TCRs above a frequency of 2 per 1,000, corresponding to the top 1% of the tumor frequency distribution, were defined as expanded. Expanded tumor TCRs statistically deemed absent (corrected P<0.05) from at least one tumor region were classed as regional, and all other expanded tumor TCRs were classed as ubiquitous. Each repertoire was subsampled 100 times to 5,000 TCRs, after which Renyi diversity was computed with the R vegan package. CDR3 similarity networks were built from amino acid triplet string-kernel similarity, with CDR3s being connected when pairwise similarity was above 0.82. The public reads were quality trimmed at Q25 with fastp and then assembled into clones with MiXCR by TCRdb, keeping productive beta chains. Entries are consolidated by CDR3 protein sequence, retaining the most common genes and DNA. TCRdb's processing, not the authors' own work, is the source of the V and J calls. This sample gives over 10,000 distinct CDR3 sequences in total; 3% to 4.5% of them show up just once. In total, the top ten clones hold 8% of the sample.

This clonotype showed up many times. Its antigen is not yet known. Qualities for individual bases were not recorded, and no much larger clone is one base off. Sequenced material: lung tumor tissue, taken at surgery. The chain couples TRBV12-3 or TRBV12-4 to TRBJ2-3; a stretch of 7 junction bases matches TRBD2. This TCR came from a male donor with early-stage non-small cell lung cancer. The DNA sequence is given as TGTGCCAGCAGTCCCGAAGCGGGGCTCAGCACAGATACGCAGTATTTT. This gives the protein CASSPEAGLSTDTQYF.